The 23 T cell receptor beta chains below come from one sample, sequenced in a study of shared clonotypes between healthy human individuals. Here immunoSEQ multiplex PCR was the method, and the copy in TCRdb shows in-frame clones only, minus some. The sample holds 850,000 to 1,200,000 clones, around four fifths seen once. What was sequenced was memory CD4+ T cells sorted from blood. Stated subset: CD45RA-negative fraction. These receptors came from a man aged 18-30 years in good health.

The chain couples TRBV6-1 to TRBJ1-2; D uncertain. CDR3 length: 13 residues. CDR1 and CDR2 from the germline V gene are MNHNS and SASEGT. Trimming removed 7 bases from V and 8 bases from J, with 17 bases in between. The chain's CDR3 is CASIGPTTEGYTF. In DNA form, the CDR3 reads TGTGCCAGCATCGGACCGACGACGGAGGGCTACACCTTC.

The chain carries TRBV27 and TRBJ2-5, with 10 nucleotides matching TRBD2. V dropped 11 bases and J dropped 7; count of bases not matched to a gene: 7. The CDR3 loop spans 12 amino acids. Germline V gene data show CDR1 as MNHEY and CDR2 as SMNVEV (reference sequence). The CDR3 region is CACTSGVGTQYF. The DNA for the CDR3 is TGTGCCTGTACTAGCGGGGTTGGGACCCAGTACTTC.

The chain recombines TRBV6-6 with TRBJ1-6, with a weak D call TRBD1 (6 bases). Germline lookup yields CDR1 MNHNY and CDR2 SVGAGI (reference sequence). This CDR3 region has 14 residues. V shed 5 bases and J shed 7 bases, with 12 bases lying between them. The CDR3 loop reads CASSNGQINSPLHF. For the CDR3, the DNA is TGTGCCAGCAGTAATGGACAGATCAATTCACCCCTCCACTTT.

The count of this clone is one. The chain carries TRBV6-6 and TRBJ1-6; maybe TRBD1 (5 bases). The CDR3 totals 14 residues. Between the trimmed V and J ends, which lost 8 bases and 8 bases, there was a span of 16 bases. The germline V gene encodes CDR1 MNHNY and CDR2 SVGAGI (reference sequence). Here the CDR3 reads CASRAAGRDSPLHF. The CDR3 DNA sequence: TGTGCCAGCCGTGCAGCAGGGAGGGATTCACCCCTCCACTTT.

The chain joins TRBV10-1 to TRBJ2-7; 11 bases fit TRBD2. The V segment lost 4 bases and the J segment 3 bases; nucleotides outside the gene matches: 2. CDR3 length equals 14 residues. CDR1 and CDR2 from the germline V gene are WNHNN and SYGVQD (reference sequence). The CDR3 coding sequence is TGCGCCAGCAGTGCCGGACTAGCGGGCTACGAGCAGTACTTC. Protein product: CASSAGLAGYEQYF.

This clone has just a few counts. The chain has TRBV6-5 and TRBJ1-1; TRBD1 might be the D (6 bases). Germline V lookup: CDR1 MNHEY, CDR2 SVGAGI. Trimming took off 5 bases at V and 3 bases at J, with 10 bases between the two ends. There are 13 residues in the CDR3. This CDR3 is CASSHRAHTEAFF. CDR3 DNA: TGTGCCAGCAGTCACAGGGCTCACACTGAAGCTTTCTTT.

The rearrangement links TRBV4-1 to TRBJ1-6, with TRBD1 identical over 9 bases. This CDR3 is built from 16 residues. The germline V gene encodes CDR1 MGHRA and CDR2 YSYEKL. After removal of 1 base from V and 9 bases from J, the junction contained 7 bases not matched to a gene. The CDR3 loop is CASSQGDRVLGSPLHF. The CDR3, as DNA: TGCGCCAGCAGCCAAGGGGACAGGGTATTAGGTTCACCCCTCCACTTT.

Comment on this clone: This same CDR3 is encoded by further DNA sequences in the sample. J is TRBJ1-5 and V is TRBV5-3; the D is unclear. TRBV5-3 is an ORF, and what it does is uncertain. Trimming shortened V by 0 bases and J by 3 bases, and 7 bases separated the two germline ends. This CDR3 contains 14 residues. The CDR3 region has the DNA TGTGCCAGAAGCTTGGGACAAGACAATCAGCCCCAGCATTTT. Translating gives CARSLGQDNQPQHF.

The V call is TRBV19, the J call TRBJ1-5; 9 bases fit TRBD1. Germline-derived CDR1 and CDR2 are LNHDA and SQIVND (reference sequence). The CDR3 length is 18 residues. V shed 6 bases and J 0 bases; nucleotides not matched to a gene: 12. CDR3 in DNA: TGTGCCAGTAGACCTCCACAGGGGGCAGGGGGTAGCAATCAGCCCCAGCATTTT. Protein: CASRPPQGAGGSNQPQHF.

The chain combines TRBV7-3 with TRBJ2-5, with TRBD2 identical over 11 bases. CDR3 size: 15 residues. Trimming removed 3 bases from V and 0 bases from J; junction bases left unmatched: 0. Germline V CDR1 and CDR2: SGHTA, FQGTGA. Here the CDR3 DNA reads TGTGCCAGCAGCTTTAGCGGGGGGGACCAAGAGACCCAGTACTTC. It codes for CASSFSGGDQETQYF. The variable domain in full, completed from reference TRBV7-3 and TRBJ2-5, reads GAGVSQTPSNKVTEKGKYVELRCDPISGHTALYWYRQSLGQGPEFLIYFQGTGAADDSGLPNDRFFAVRPEGSVSTLKIQRTERGDSAVYLCASSFSGGDQETQYFGPGTRLLVL.

This clone was seen a single time. The DNA of the CDR3 is TGTGCCAGCAGCCTCTATGGGGGTGGAAATACTGAAGCTTTCTTT. The encoded protein is CASSLYGGGNTEAFF. The J gene is TRBJ1-1, the V gene TRBV7-2; TRBD1 might be the D (5 bases). Looked up from germline, CDR1 is SGHTA and CDR2 is FQGNSA. This CDR3 comprises 15 residues. Deletions cut 5 bases from V and 5 bases from J, with 18 bases between.

The chain has TRBV4-1 and TRBJ1-1, with TRBD1 matching 10 bases. Germline V gives CDR1 MGHRA, CDR2 YSYEKL. The junction had 14 bases not matched to a gene; V was cut back by 6 bases and J by 7 bases. CDR3 length: 16 residues. The CDR3 coding sequence is TGCGCCAGCAGGAACATTCGGACAGGGGGAAGAGGTGAAGCTTTCTTT. It is translated as CASRNIRTGGRGEAFF.

The V call is TRBV18, the J call TRBJ2-6; D gene uncertain. There are 16 residues in the CDR3. Germline CDR1 KGHSH, CDR2 LQKENI. Trimming left V 1 base short and J 1 base short, with 8 bases between. The CDR3 reads CASSPLGVSGANVLTF. The CDR3 nucleotides are TGTGCCAGCTCACCACTTGGAGTTTCTGGGGCCAACGTCCTGACTTTC.

V gene TRBV18 combines with J gene TRBJ1-2; perhaps TRBD1 as D (5 bases). Germline loops: CDR1 KGHSH, CDR2 LQKENI. The V end lost 0 bases, the J end lost 2 bases, and 7 bases lay between the germline ends. The CDR3 covers 14 residues. DNA of the CDR3: TGTGCCAGCTCACCACCGGGACGGAACTATGGCTACACCTTC. Its protein product is CASSPPGRNYGYTF. Full variable domain (outside the CDR3, taken from reference TRBV18 and TRBJ1-2): NAGVMQNPRHLVRRRGQEARLRCSPMKGHSHVYWYRQLPEEGLKFMVYLQKENIIDESGMPKERFSAEFPKEGPSILRIQQVVRGDSAAYFCASSPPGRNYGYTFGSGTRLTVV.

This clone was counted between two and nine times. The chain is built from TRBV6-5 and TRBJ2-7; a weak D match, TRBD1 (6 bases). Germline CDR1 and CDR2: MNHEY and SVGAGI. The CDR3 length is 11 residues. Trimming removed 6 bases at V and 4 bases at J, with 7 bases between. DNA of the CDR3: TGTGCCAGCAGAAGGGGGTACGAGCAGTACTTC. As protein: CASRRGYEQYF.

The chain recombines TRBV5-5 with TRBJ2-5; TRBD2 matches 11 bases. The length of the CDR3 is 16 residues. Looked up from germline, CDR1 is SGHKS and CDR2 is YYEKEE (reference sequence). The V segment lost 6 bases and the J segment 0 bases; nucleotides outside the gene matches: 7. CDR3 region: CASTRPSGGYQETQYF. CDR3 in DNA: TGTGCCAGCACCCGTCCTAGCGGGGGGTACCAAGAGACCCAGTACTTC.

This chain uses TRBV19 with TRBJ1-2; TRBD1 aligns across 11 bases. This CDR3 comprises 16 residues. V lost 7 bases, J lost 6 bases, and 13 bases stayed unmatched. Germline V lookup: CDR1 LNHDA, CDR2 SQIVND (reference sequence). For the CDR3, the DNA is TGTGCCAGTAAGCTATCGGTTGGACAGGGGGCGAATGGCTACACCTTC. This encodes CASKLSVGQGANGYTF.

The J gene is TRBJ1-4, the V gene TRBV21-1; the D call in the table, TRBD1, was not verified against the DNA. TRBV21-1 is assigned pseudogene status. The CDR3 covers 18 residues. In DNA form, the CDR3 reads TGTGCCAGCAGCAAAGAGGCTGAGGAGGACAGGGGTTGTGAAAAACTGTTTTTT. Translated, it gives CASSKEAEEDRGCEKLFF.

The gene calls are TRBV7-6 and TRBJ2-5; possible D gene TRBD1, 5 bases. The CDR3 is 14 amino acids. With 1 base removed from V and 2 bases from J, the gap between germline ends came to 8 bases. The germline V gene has CDR1 SGHVS and CDR2 FNYEAQ. The CDR3 reads CASSLGQGQETQYF. The CDR3 DNA reads TGTGCCAGCAGCTTAGGGCAGGGACAAGAGACCCAGTACTTC.

As DNA, the CDR3 is TGCGCCAGCAGCTCAGGGGACTCTGGAAACACCATATATTTT. Translated, it gives CASSSGDSGNTIYF. The chain couples TRBV4-1 to TRBJ1-3; D might be TRBD1 (6 bases). Trimming left V 5 bases short and J 0 bases short, with 8 bases between. This CDR3 is 14 amino acids long. In germline, CDR1 is MGHRA, CDR2 YSYEKL.

V and J are TRBV30 and TRBJ2-4, with D perhaps matching TRBD1 (5 bases). The CDR3 loop spans 11 amino acids. CDR1 and CDR2 (germline): GTSNPN, SVGIG (reference sequence). Trimming stripped 3 bases from V and 7 bases from J, with 7 bases between. The CDR3 DNA reads TGTGCCTGGAGCCGACAGAACATTCAGTACTTC. This codes for CAWSRQNIQYF.

The chain uses TRBV5-6 and TRBJ2-5; TRBD2 matches 8 bases. The germline V gene has CDR1 SGHDT and CDR2 YYEEEE. This CDR3 region has 14 residues. The V segment lost 3 bases and the J segment 5 bases; nucleotides outside the gene matches: 6. Written as DNA, the CDR3 is TGTGCCAGCAGCTCCCCCGGGGGGGCCGAGACCCAGTACTTC. Protein: CASSSPGGAETQYF.

The chain is built from TRBV4-1 and TRBJ2-7; D possibly corresponds to TRBD2 (6 bases). V dropped 4 bases and J dropped 2 bases, with 21 bases sitting between them. Germline V gene sequence: CDR1 MGHRA, CDR2 YSYEKL. The CDR3 length is 17 residues. This CDR3 reads CASSPLGRTTETYEQYF. The CDR3 DNA sequence: TGCGCCAGCAGCCCCTTGGGTAGGACTACAGAGACCTACGAGCAGTACTTC.